This T cell receptor (beta chain) was captured by sequencing in a study of cytomegalovirus exposure and HLA in healthy donors. Produced via immunoSEQ multiplex PCR; TCRdb's table is partial and in-frame only. In the table there are tens of thousands of clones, almost 85% of which are singletons. Study-wide findings and caveats: Rarity held for most TCR sequences, but there were some public TCRs that occurred in many donors. Cytomegalovirus status was reportedly diagnosed by the classifier with high specificity and sensitivity. The investigators catalogued 150 or so TCR beta chains as cytomegalovirus-associated.

On this clone: Antigen unknown.

The receptor was derived from a woman aged 18-35 years in good health and CMV-seropositive. The source material was PBMCs.

CDR3 protein: CASLTDVGNTIYF. CDR3 DNA: TGTGCCAGTCTGACAGATGTTGGAAACACCATATATTTT. The chain couples TRBV2 to TRBJ1-3; possible D gene TRBD1, 5 bases. Germline assignment: CDR1 SNHLY and CDR2 FYNNEI. This CDR3 is built from 13 residues. V lost 9 bases and J lost 3, with 12 bases in between. The whole variable domain, filled in from reference TRBV2 and TRBJ1-3, reads EPEVTQTPSHQVTQMGQEVILRCVPISNHLYFYWYRQILGQKVEFLVSFYNNEISEKSEIFDDQFSVERPDGSNFTLKIRSTKLEDSAMYFCASLTDVGNTIYFGEGSWLTVV.